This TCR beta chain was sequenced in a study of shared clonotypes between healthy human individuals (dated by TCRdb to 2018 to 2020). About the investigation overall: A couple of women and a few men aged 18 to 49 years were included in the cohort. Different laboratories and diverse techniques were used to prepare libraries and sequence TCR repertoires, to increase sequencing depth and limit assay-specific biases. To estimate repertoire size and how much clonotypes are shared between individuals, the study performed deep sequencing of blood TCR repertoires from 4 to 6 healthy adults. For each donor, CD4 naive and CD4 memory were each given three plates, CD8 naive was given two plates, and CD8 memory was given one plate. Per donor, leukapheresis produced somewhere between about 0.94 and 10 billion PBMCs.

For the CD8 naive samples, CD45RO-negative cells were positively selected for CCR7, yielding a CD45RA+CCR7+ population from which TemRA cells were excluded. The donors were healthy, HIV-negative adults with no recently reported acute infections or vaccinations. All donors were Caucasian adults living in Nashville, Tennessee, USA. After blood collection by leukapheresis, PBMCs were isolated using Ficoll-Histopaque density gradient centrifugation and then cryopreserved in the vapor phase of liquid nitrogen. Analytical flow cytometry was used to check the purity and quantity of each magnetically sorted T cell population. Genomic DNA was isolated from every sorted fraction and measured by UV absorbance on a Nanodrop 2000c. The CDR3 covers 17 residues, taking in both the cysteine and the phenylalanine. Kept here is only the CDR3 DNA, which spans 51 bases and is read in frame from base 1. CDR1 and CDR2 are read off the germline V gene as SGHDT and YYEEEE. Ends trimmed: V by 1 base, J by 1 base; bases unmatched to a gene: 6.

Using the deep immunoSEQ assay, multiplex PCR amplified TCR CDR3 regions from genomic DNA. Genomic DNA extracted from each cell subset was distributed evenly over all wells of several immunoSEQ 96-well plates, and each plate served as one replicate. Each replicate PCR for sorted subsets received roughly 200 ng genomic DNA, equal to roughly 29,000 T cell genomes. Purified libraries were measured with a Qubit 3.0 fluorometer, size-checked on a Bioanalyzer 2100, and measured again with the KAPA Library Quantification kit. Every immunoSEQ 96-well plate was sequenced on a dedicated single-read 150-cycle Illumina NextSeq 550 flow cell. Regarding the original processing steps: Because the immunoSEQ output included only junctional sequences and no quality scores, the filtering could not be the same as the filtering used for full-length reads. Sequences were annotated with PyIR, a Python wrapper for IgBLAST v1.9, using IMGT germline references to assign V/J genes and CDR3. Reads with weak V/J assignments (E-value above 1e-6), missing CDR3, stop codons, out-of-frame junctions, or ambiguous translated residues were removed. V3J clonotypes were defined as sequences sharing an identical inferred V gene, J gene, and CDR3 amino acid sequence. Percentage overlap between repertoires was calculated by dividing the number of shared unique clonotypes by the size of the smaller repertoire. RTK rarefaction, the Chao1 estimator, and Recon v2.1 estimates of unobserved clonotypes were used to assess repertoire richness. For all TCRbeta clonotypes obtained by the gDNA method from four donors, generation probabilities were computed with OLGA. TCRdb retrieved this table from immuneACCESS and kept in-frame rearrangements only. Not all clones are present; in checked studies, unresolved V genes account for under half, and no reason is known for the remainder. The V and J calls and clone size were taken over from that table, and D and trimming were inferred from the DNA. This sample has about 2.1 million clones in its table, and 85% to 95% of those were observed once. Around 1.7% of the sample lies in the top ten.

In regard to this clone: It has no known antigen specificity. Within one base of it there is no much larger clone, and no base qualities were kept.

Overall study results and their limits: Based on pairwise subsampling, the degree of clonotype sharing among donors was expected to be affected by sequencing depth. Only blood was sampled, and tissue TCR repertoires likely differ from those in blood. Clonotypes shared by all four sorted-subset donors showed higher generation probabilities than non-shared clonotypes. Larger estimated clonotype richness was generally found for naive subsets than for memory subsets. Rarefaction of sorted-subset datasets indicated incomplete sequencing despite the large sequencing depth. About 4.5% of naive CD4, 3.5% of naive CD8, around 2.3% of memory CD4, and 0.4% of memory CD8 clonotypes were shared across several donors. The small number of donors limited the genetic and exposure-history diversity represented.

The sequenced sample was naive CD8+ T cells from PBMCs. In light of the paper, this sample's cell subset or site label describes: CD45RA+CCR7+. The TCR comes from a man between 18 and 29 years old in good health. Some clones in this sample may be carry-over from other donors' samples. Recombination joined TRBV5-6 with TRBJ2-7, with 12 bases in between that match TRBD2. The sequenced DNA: TGTGCCAGCAGCTTGAGTCTAGCGGGAGGGCCATCCTACGAGCAGTACTTC. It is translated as CASSLSLAGGPSYEQYF.